This entry lists 27 T cell receptor beta chains sequenced from one sample in a study of T cells in women clearing cervical HPV infection. Here immunoSEQ multiplex PCR was the method, and the copy in TCRdb shows in-frame clones only, minus some. The listing contains roughly 23,000 clones. Sequencing was performed on blood buffy coat. The origin of the receptors is a woman between 18 and 70 years old with a cervical HPV16 infection that either progressed to CIN3+ or cleared (not recorded which).

Comment on this clone: The read comes to an end 3 residues before the CDR3 does, leaving the germline J gene to fill in the end. The chain is built from TRBV2 and TRBJ2-3, with TRBD2 identical over 7 bases. Germline loops: CDR1 SNHLY, CDR2 FYNNEI. CDR3 length: 16 amino acids. V lost 6 bases and J lost 2; bases outside the gene matches: 11. This CDR3 is CASSPQASGNTDTQYF. CDR3 DNA (partial): TGTGCCAGCAGCCCACAAGCTAGCGGTAACACAGATACG.

A remark on this clone: Coverage ceases 3 residues before the CDR3 finishes, and the germline J gene fills in the end. The chain is built from TRBV5-4 and TRBJ2-1, with 9 bases lining up with TRBD1. After removal of 0 bases from V and 4 bases from J, the junction contained 2 bases not matched to a gene. Per the germline V gene, CDR1 is SGHNT and CDR2 is YYREEE (reference sequence). The CDR3 contains 15 residues. CDR3 protein: CASSLGQGGYNEQFF. CDR3 DNA, as far as it was read: TGTGCCAGCAGCTTGGGACAGGGGGGGTACAATGAG.

On this clone itself: The junction and the germline gene differ at one end; a read error may be behind it. Read coverage stops 3 residues before the CDR3 terminus; the germline J gene supplies the remainder. The V gene is TRBV7-9, the J gene TRBJ2-3; 7 nucleotides match TRBD1. The CDR3 totals 15 residues. Per germline, CDR1 SEHNR and CDR2 FQNEAQ (reference sequence). CDR3 DNA, as far as it was read: TGTGCCAGCAGGGATCCGACAGGGAATTTAGATCCG. It yields the protein CASRDPTGNLDP. In full, the CDR3 is CASRDPTGNLDPQYF.

CDR3 DNA (partial): TGCGCCAGCAGCTTGACAGGGGGCAATCAGCCC. Amino acids: CASSLTGGNQP. The entire CDR3 sequence reads CASSLTGGNQPQHF. V and J are TRBV5-1 and TRBJ1-5, with TRBD1 identical over 7 bases. The read finishes 3 residues shy of the CDR3 end, and the germline J gene is used to complete it. This CDR3 region has 14 residues. After removal of 1 base from V and 2 bases from J, the junction contained 0 bases not matched to a gene. The germline V gene has CDR1 SGHRS and CDR2 YFSETQ.

Regarding this clone: The read finishes 3 residues shy of the CDR3 end, and the germline J gene is used to complete it. V gene TRBV7-9 combines with J gene TRBJ1-4; 8 nucleotides match TRBD1. J gave up 8 bases and V 5 bases, and 10 bases lay outside the gene matches. This CDR3 is 15 amino acids long. Germline V gene lookup returns CDR1 SEHNR and CDR2 FQNEAQ (reference sequence). The covered CDR3 bases are TGTGCCAGCAGCCTTACAGGGGGTTTGGGCGAAAAA. It specifies CASSLTGGLGEK. In full, the CDR3 reads CASSLTGGLGEKLFF.

Comments on this clone: The observed sequence ends 3 residues before the CDR3 terminus, with the missing tail filled in from the germline J gene. The chain employs TRBV6-2 or TRBV6-3 and TRBJ1-5; TRBD1 agrees at 8 bases. The junction had 7 bases not matched to a gene; V was cut back by 5 bases and J by 7 bases. Per germline, CDR1 MNHEY and CDR2 SVGEGT. The CDR3 is 14 amino acids. CDR3 residues: CASSTGQGGQPQHF. The sequenced part of the CDR3 DNA is TGTGCCAGCAGTACAGGACAGGGCGGGCAGCCC.

Regarding this clone: The read ends 3 residues before the CDR3 terminus; that terminus is restored from the germline J gene. Different DNA sequences within this sample yield the same CDR3. The rearrangement joins TRBV29-1 to TRBJ2-3; 7 positions match TRBD2. Losses at the gene ends were 7 bases for V and 6 bases for J; bases not matched to a gene: 13. The CDR3 sequence is 14 residues long. From germline, CDR1 is SQVTM and CDR2 ANQGSEA. The DNA read from the CDR3 is TGCAGCGCCGAGATGCCCTCGGGGGGTGATACG. This translates into CSAEMPSGGDT. The complete CDR3 reads CSAEMPSGGDTQYF.

About this clone itself: The read terminates 3 residues ahead of where the CDR3 ends, so the germline J gene completes it. The gene calls are TRBV30 and TRBJ1-5; a possible D gene is TRBD1 (5 bases). V was clipped by 3 bases and J by 4 bases, with 7 bases between them. There are 12 residues in the CDR3. In germline, CDR1 is GTSNPN, CDR2 SVGIG (reference sequence). CDR3 amino acids: CAWRRGNQPQHF. The sequenced part of the CDR3 DNA is TGTGCCTGGAGGCGGGGGAATCAGCCC.

About this clone itself: The read terminates 3 residues ahead of where the CDR3 ends, so the germline J gene completes it. This chain connects TRBV19 to TRBJ2-7; tentative D call: TRBD1 (5 bases). There are 13 residues in the CDR3. V was trimmed by 10 bases and J by 5 bases, leaving 18 bases between them. In germline, CDR1 is LNHDA, CDR2 SQIVND (reference sequence). The part of the CDR3 DNA that was read is TGTGCCACTGCCGACAGAATTACCAACGAG. Protein sequence: CATADRITNE. The full CDR3 is CATADRITNEQYF. The variable domain in full, with the rest retrieved from reference TRBV19 and TRBJ2-7, is DGGITQSPKYLFRKEGQNVTLSCEQNLNHDAMYWYRQDPGQGLRLIYYSQIVNDFQKGDIAEGYSVSREKKESFPLTVTSAQKNPTAFYLCATADRITNEQYFGPGTRLTVT.

Note on this clone: The read ends 3 residues before the CDR3 terminus; that terminus is restored from the germline J gene. This rearrangement joins TRBV6-2 or TRBV6-3 to TRBJ2-6; a weak D match, TRBD1 (5 bases). Germline lookup yields CDR1 MNHEY and CDR2 SVGEGT. V lost 8 bases to trimming and J lost 0 bases, with 14 bases between them. This CDR3 has 16 residues. The CDR3: CASRQLQDSGANVLTF. Incomplete CDR3 DNA: TGTGCCAGCCGACAACTACAGGACTCTGGGGCCAACGTC.

Partial CDR3 DNA: TGTGCCAGCAGCTCAGAGCGAGCCACAGATACG. Amino acid sequence: CASSSERATDT. The CDR3 as a whole reads CASSSERATDTQYF. V usage is TRBV7-2 and J usage is TRBJ2-3; D gene unclear. Coverage ceases 3 residues before the CDR3 finishes, and the germline J gene fills in the end. This CDR3 region has 14 residues. The germline V gene encodes CDR1 SGHTA and CDR2 FQGNSA. V was cut by 4 bases and J by 2 bases, with 10 bases left in between.

A remark on this clone: The read halts 3 residues ahead of the CDR3 end, with the missing end drawn from the germline J gene. This chain connects TRBV13 to TRBJ1-1, with D possibly matching TRBD1 (5 bases). The V gene's germline CDR1 is PRHDT and CDR2 FYEKMQ (reference sequence). CDR3 length: 12 residues. Deletions cut 6 bases from V and 1 base from J, with 6 bases between. Partial CDR3 DNA: TGTGCCAGCAGGGGGGGGAACACTGAA. This sequence encodes CASRGGNTE. The CDR3 as a whole reads CASRGGNTEAFF.

A note on this clone: The read halts 3 residues ahead of the CDR3 end, with the missing end drawn from the germline J gene. The chain is built from TRBV20-1 and TRBJ1-5; the D gene is possibly TRBD1 (6 bases). CDR1 and CDR2 (germline): DFQATT, SNEGSKA (reference sequence). The CDR3 loop spans 13 amino acids. V lost 5 bases to trimming and J lost 3 bases, with 11 bases between them. The DNA read from the CDR3 is TGCAGTGCTCACGGACAGAACAATCAGCCC. It is translated as CSAHGQNNQP. The whole CDR3 protein reads CSAHGQNNQPQHF.

About this clone: With the read ending 3 residues before the CDR3 end, the germline J gene is used to fill in that end. V and J are TRBV2 and TRBJ2-3, with TRBD2 identical over 16 bases. Germline lookup yields CDR1 SNHLY and CDR2 FYNNEI. After removal of 7 bases from V and 8 bases from J, the junction contained 15 bases not matched to a gene. The CDR3 is made up of 18 amino acids. The CDR3 DNA, read in part, is TGTGCCAGCACTTTCGGGACTAGCGGGGGGGCCAGCCCAGGTACG. It translates to CASTFGTSGGASPGT. The CDR3 in its entirety is CASTFGTSGGASPGTQYF.

Concerning this clone itself: The read ends 3 residues before the CDR3 terminus; that terminus is restored from the germline J gene. V and J are TRBV5-1 and TRBJ1-6; 7 positions match TRBD1. The CDR3 is 15 residues long. Trimming cost V 5 bases and J 7 bases; bases outside gene matches: 9. CDR1 is SGHRS, CDR2 YFSETQ, per germline. The sequenced part of the CDR3 DNA is TGCGCCAGCAGGGCATTGACAGGGACAAATTCACCC. Its translation is CASRALTGTNSP. The entire CDR3 sequence reads CASRALTGTNSPLHF.

As to this clone: The read comes to an end 3 residues before the CDR3 does, leaving the germline J gene to fill in the end. V gene TRBV30 combines with J gene TRBJ1-1; TRBD1 might be the D (5 bases). This CDR3 comprises 16 residues. CDR1 is GTSNPN and CDR2 is SVGIG in the germline V gene (reference sequence). V gave up 1 base and J gave up 3 bases, with 18 bases separating them. Incomplete CDR3 DNA: TGTGCCTGGAGTGACAATTATGGGGACTCCGACACTGAA. This codes for CAWSDNYGDSDTE. The whole CDR3 sequence is CAWSDNYGDSDTEAFF. The full variable domain, in which reference TRBV30 and TRBJ1-1 provide the parts outside the CDR3, is SQTIHQWPATLVQPVGSPLSLECTVEGTSNPNLYWYRQAAGRGLQLLFYSVGIGQISSEVPQNLSASRPQDRQFILSSKKLLLSDSGFYLCAWSDNYGDSDTEAFFGQGTRLTVV.

As concerns this clone: The read ends 3 residues before the CDR3 terminus; that terminus is restored from the germline J gene. The J gene is TRBJ1-1, the V gene TRBV20-1; D possibly corresponds to TRBD1 (6 bases). CDR1 is DFQATT and CDR2 is SNEGSKA in the germline V gene (reference sequence). V was trimmed by 5 bases and J by 0 bases, leaving 10 bases between them. This CDR3 is 13 amino acids long. The chain's CDR3 is CSAPGTLNTEAFF. The part of the CDR3 DNA that was read is TGCAGTGCTCCCGGGACATTGAACACTGAA.

Comment on this clone: With the read ending 3 residues before the CDR3 end, the germline J gene is used to fill in that end. The rearrangement links TRBV18 to TRBJ2-7, with 11 bases fitting TRBD2. The CDR3 is 15 residues long. Germline trimming cut 5 bases from V and 3 bases from J; bases unmatched to any gene: 6. In germline, CDR1 is KGHSH, CDR2 LQKENI. The CDR3 loop reads CASSTTSGSIYEQYF. The CDR3 bases that were read are TGTGCCAGCTCAACCACTAGCGGGAGCATCTACGAG.

Turning to this clone: The read falls 3 residues short of the CDR3 end, and the missing part is taken from the germline J gene. The genes are TRBV24-1 and TRBJ2-1; 9 bases are a match to TRBD2. Looked up from germline, CDR1 is KGHDR and CDR2 is SFDVKD. V was clipped by 2 bases and J by 5 bases; unmatched bases: 3. CDR3 length: 15 residues. This CDR3 reads CATSDYTSGHNEQFF. CDR3 DNA (partial): TGTGCCACCAGTGATTACACTAGCGGGCACAATGAG.

About this clone: The read terminates 3 residues before the CDR3 end, so the remaining end is supplied by the germline J gene. This chain connects TRBV12-3 or TRBV12-4 to TRBJ2-3, with 8 bases fitting TRBD2. V lost 3 bases and J lost 1; bases outside the gene matches: 6. The CDR3 loop spans 16 amino acids. CDR3 bases read: TGTGCCAGCAGTTTGGGTCCCGGGGGGGGCACAGATACG. Translated: CASSLGPGGGTDT. The whole CDR3 reads CASSLGPGGGTDTQYF.

On this clone itself: The CDR3 end falls 3 residues outside the read, so it is completed with the germline J gene. This chain connects TRBV18 to TRBJ1-2, with 7 positions matching TRBD1. This CDR3 spans 15 amino acids. Looked up from germline, CDR1 is KGHSH and CDR2 is LQKENI. CDR3 region: CASSPTGESFGDYTF. Incomplete CDR3 DNA: TGTGCCAGCTCACCAACAGGGGAGAGTTTCGGTGAC.

Of note for this clone: The CDR3 goes on 3 residues after the read ends, and that part is filled in from the germline J gene. This rearrangement joins TRBV11-2 to TRBJ2-2; 8 bases match TRBD2. Trimming cost V 5 bases and J 6 bases; bases outside gene matches: 8. The germline gives CDR1 SGHAT, CDR2 FQNNGV. The CDR3 totals 15 residues. Here the CDR3 reads CASSAFGGAPGELFF. CDR3 DNA (partial): TGTGCCAGCAGCGCATTCGGGGGGGCCCCCGGGGAG.

About this clone itself: The CDR3 goes on 3 residues after the read ends, and that part is filled in from the germline J gene. J is TRBJ2-7 and V is TRBV12-3 or TRBV12-4, with D possibly TRBD2 on 5 matching bases. The CDR3 spans 13 residues. Trimming removed 6 bases from V and 3 bases from J, with 12 bases in between. CDR3 residues: CASRADGNYEQYF. Incomplete CDR3 DNA: TGTGCCAGCAGAGCGGACGGGAACTACGAG.

CDR3 sequence: CASSLRGSNYGYTF. The CDR3 bases that were read are TGCGCCAGCAGCTTGAGGGGTTCTAACTATGGC. This chain uses TRBV5-1 with TRBJ1-2, with TRBD1 as a possible D gene (5 bases). Read data end 3 residues before the CDR3 end; the end is taken from the germline J gene. The CDR3 has 14 residues. The germline CDR1 and CDR2 sequences are SGHRS and YFSETQ. V was pared by 1 base and J by 0 bases, with 7 bases between.

Details on this clone: The read ends 3 residues before the CDR3 terminus; that terminus is restored from the germline J gene. The V gene is TRBV7-8, the J gene TRBJ2-7; 7 positions match TRBD2. Germline V gene sequence: CDR1 SGHVS, CDR2 FQNEAQ. The CDR3 is 15 amino acids. Losses at the gene ends were 3 bases for V and 2 bases for J; bases not matched to a gene: 7. The CDR3 DNA, read in part, is TGTGCCAGCAGCTTGGGGGGGTGGGGGACCTACGAG. This sequence encodes CASSLGGWGTYE. The CDR3 reads in full as CASSLGGWGTYEQYF. The whole variable domain, remainder taken from reference TRBV7-8 and TRBJ2-7, is GAGVSQSPRYKVAKRGQDVALRCDPISGHVSLFWYQQALGQGPEFLTYFQNEAQLDKSGLPSDRFFAERPEGSVSTLKIQRTQQEDSAVYLCASSLGGWGTYEQYFGPGTRLTVT.

Points on this clone: The read gets to within 3 residues of the CDR3 end, and the germline J gene fills in the rest. The J gene is TRBJ2-7, the V gene TRBV7-2; D is ambiguous. This CDR3 is 15 amino acids long. The V and J ends lost 3 bases and 0 bases respectively, with 12 bases between them. Germline loops: CDR1 SGHTA, CDR2 FQGNSA. The CDR3 bases that were read are TGTGCCAGCAGCTTGAGTACAAGAAGCTCCTACGAG. Amino acids: CASSLSTRSSYE. The CDR3 in its entirety is CASSLSTRSSYEQYF. Supplemented by reference TRBV7-2 and TRBJ2-7, the full variable domain reads GAGVSQSPSNKVTEKGKDVELRCDPISGHTALYWYRQSLGQGLEFLIYFQGNSAPDKSGLPSDRFSAERTGGSVSTLTIQRTQQEDSAVYLCASSLSTRSSYEQYFGPGTRLTVT.

In regard to this clone: The missing CDR3 end, 3 residues past where the read stops, is filled in from the germline J gene. V gene TRBV5-1 combines with J gene TRBJ2-5; the match to TRBD2 covers 12 bases. The germline CDR1 and CDR2 sequences are SGHRS and YFSETQ. The CDR3 is 15 residues long. After removal of 6 bases from V and 5 bases from J, the junction contained 8 bases not matched to a gene. The CDR3 DNA, read in part, is TGCGCCAGCACCAGACTAGCGGGAGTCGGGGAGACC. It specifies CASTRLAGVGET. From start to end, the CDR3 is CASTRLAGVGETQYF.